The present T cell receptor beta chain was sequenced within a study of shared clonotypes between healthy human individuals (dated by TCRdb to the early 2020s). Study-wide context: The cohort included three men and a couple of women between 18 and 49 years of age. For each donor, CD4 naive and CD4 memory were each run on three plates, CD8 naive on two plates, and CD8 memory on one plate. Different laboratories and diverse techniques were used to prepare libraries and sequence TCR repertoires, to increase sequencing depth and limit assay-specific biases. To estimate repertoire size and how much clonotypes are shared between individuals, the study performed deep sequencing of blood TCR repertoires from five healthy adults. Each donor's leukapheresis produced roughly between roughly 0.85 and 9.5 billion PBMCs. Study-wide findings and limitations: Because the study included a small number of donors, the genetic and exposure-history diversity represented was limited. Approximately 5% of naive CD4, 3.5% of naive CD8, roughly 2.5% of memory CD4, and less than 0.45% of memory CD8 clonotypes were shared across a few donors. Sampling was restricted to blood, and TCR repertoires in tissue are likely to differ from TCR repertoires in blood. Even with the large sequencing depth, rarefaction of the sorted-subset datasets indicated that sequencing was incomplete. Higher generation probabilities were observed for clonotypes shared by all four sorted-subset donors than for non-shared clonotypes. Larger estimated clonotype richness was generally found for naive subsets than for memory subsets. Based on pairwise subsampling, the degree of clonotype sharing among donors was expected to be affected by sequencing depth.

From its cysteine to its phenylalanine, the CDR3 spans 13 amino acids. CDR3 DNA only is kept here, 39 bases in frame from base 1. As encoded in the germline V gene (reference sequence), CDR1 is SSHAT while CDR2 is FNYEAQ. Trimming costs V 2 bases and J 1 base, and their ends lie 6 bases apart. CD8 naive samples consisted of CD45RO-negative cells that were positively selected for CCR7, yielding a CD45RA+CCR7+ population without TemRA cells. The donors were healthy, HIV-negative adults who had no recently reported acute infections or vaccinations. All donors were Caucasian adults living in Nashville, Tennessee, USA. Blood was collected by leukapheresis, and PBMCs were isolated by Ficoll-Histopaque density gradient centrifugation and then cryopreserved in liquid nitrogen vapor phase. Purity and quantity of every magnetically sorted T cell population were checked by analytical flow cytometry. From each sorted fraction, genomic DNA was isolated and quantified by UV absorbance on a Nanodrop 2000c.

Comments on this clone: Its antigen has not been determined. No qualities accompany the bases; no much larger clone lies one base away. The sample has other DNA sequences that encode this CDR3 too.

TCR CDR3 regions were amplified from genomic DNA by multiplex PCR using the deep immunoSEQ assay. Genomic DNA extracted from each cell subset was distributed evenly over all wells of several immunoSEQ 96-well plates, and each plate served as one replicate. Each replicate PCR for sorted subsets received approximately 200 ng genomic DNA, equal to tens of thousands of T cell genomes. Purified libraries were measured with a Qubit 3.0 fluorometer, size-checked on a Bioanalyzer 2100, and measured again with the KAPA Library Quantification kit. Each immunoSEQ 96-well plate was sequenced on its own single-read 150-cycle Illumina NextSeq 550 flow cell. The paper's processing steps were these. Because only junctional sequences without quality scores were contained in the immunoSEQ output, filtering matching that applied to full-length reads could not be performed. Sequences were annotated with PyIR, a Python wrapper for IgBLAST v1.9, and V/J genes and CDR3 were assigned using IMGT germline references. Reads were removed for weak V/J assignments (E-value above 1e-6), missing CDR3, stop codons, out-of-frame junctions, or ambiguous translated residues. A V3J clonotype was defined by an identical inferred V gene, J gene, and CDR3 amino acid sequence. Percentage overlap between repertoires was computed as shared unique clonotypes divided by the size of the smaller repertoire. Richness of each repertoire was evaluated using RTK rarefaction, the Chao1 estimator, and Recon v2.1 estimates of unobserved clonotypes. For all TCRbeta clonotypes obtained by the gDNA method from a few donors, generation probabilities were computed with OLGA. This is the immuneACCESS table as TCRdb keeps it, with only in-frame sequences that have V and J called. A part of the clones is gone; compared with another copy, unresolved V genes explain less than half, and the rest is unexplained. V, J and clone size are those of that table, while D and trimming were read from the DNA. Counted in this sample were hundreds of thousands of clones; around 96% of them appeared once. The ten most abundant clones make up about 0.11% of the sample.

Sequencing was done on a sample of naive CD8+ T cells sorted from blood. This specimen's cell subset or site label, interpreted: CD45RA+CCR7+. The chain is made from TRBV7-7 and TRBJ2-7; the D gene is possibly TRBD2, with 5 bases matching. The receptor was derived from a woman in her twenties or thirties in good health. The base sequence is TGTGCCAGCAGCTTAAGCGGTTCCTACGAGCAGTACTTC. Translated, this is CASSLSGSYEQYF.